This T cell receptor (beta chain) was profiled in a study of cytomegalovirus exposure and HLA in healthy donors. This PCR relied on a set of 60 Vbeta primers and 13 Jbeta primers. This table comes from immunoSEQ multiplex PCR, and its TCRdb copy is limited to in-frame clones, with some not included. The sample totals 140,000 or so clones. Note on this clone: What it binds is not known.

V was trimmed by 0 bases and J by 7 bases, leaving 13 bases between them. Germline V CDR1 and CDR2: SGDLS, YYNGEE. The CDR3 covers 14 residues. Study-wide points: Most CMV-associated TCR beta chains appeared HLA-restricted in a later analysis.

At collection, donors were nominally healthy, but unrecorded immune exposures were probable. The chain is built from TRBV9 and TRBJ1-2, with a possible D match to TRBD1 (6 bases). This receptor was obtained from a male donor in good health and CMV-seronegative. Material for sequencing was PBMCs. The CDR3 protein is CASSVGGTNLGYTF. CDR3 DNA sequence: TGTGCCAGCAGCGTAGGGGGGACAAACCTTGGCTACACCTTC.